This T cell receptor (beta chain) was identified in a study of blood T cell repertoires in COVID-19. Trimming took 5 bases from V and 6 from J, leaving 11 bases between them. Germline V gene sequence: CDR1 SGHTA, CDR2 FQGNSA. This CDR3 contains 12 residues. The data were produced by immunoSEQ multiplex PCR, yet TCRdb's version contains in-frame clones alone and is incomplete. Of roughly 120,000 clones in the sample, under 80% were seen once. The sample consisted of peripheral blood. This receptor was identified in a man between 65 and 85 years old with acute or convalescent COVID-19. The rearrangement joins TRBV7-2 to TRBJ2-7; no clear D gene. The CDR3: CASSLTLVEQYF. The CDR3 DNA reads as TGTGCCAGCAGCCTGACTTTGGTCGAGCAGTACTTC.